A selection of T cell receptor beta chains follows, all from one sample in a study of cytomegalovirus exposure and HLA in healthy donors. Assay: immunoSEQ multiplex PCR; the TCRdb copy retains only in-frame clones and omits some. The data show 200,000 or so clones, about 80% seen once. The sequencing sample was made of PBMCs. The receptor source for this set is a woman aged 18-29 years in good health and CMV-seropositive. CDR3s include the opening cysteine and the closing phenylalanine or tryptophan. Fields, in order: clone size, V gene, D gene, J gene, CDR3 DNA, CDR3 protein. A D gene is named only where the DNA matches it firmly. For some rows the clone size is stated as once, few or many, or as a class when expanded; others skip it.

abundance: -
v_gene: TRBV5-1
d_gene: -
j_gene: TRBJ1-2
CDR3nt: TGCGCCAGCAGCGGGCCGACAGAAGTATCCTATGGCTACACCTTC
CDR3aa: CASSGPTEVSYGYTF

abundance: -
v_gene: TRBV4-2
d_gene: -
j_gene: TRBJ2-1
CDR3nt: TGTGCCAGCAGCCCCCCGACTAGATACAATGAGCAGTTCTTC
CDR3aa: CASSPPTRYNEQFF

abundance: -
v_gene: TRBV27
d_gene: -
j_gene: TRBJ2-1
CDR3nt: TGTGCCAGCAGTTTAGGGACACTCTCCTACAATGAGCAGTTCTTC
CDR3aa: CASSLGTLSYNEQFF

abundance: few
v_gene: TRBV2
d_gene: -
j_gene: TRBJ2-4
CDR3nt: TGTGCCAGCAGTGGGGGGCACCGGACTGGCATTCAGTACTTC
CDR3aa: CASSGGHRTGIQYF

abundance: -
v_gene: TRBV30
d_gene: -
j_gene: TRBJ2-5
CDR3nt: TGTGCCTGGAGTGCCCTAGGAGGGGTGGAGACCCAGTACTTC
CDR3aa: CAWSALGGVETQYF

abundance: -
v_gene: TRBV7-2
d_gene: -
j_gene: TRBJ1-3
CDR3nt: TGTGCCAGCAGCCAGACAGGTCACTCTGGAAACACCATATATTTT
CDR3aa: CASSQTGHSGNTIYF

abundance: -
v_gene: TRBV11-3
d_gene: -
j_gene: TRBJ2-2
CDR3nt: TGTGCCAGCAACCAAGGGGAATACACCGGGGAGCTGTTTTTT
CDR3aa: CASNQGEYTGELFF

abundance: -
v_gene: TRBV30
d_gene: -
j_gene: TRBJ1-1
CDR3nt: TGTGCCTGGATATCCGGACTCGAAGCTTTCTTT
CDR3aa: CAWISGLEAFF

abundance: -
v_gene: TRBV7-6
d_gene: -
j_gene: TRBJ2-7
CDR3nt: TGTGCCAGCAGCTTAGGCAGAACCTACGAGCAGTACTTC
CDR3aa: CASSLGRTYEQYF

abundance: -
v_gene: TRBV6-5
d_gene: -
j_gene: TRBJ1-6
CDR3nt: TGTGCCAGCACCCCCAGCTCCTATAATTCACCCCTCCACTTT
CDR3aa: CASTPSSYNSPLHF

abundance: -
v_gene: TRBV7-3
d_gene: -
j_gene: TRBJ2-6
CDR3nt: TGTGCCAGCAGCTCCCAGGGTGTAGCCTCTGGGGCCAACGTCCTGACTTTC
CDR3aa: CASSSQGVASGANVLTF

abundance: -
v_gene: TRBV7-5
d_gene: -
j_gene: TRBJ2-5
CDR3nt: TGTGTCAGAAGCACAGGAGGGTGGGACAGGCCAGGGGAGACCCAGTACTTC
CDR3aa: CVRSTGGWDRPGETQYF

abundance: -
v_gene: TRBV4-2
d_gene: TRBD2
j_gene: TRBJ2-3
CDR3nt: TGTGCCAGCAGCCAAGAAGCTCTAGCGGGCCGCACAGATACGCAGTATTTT
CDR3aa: CASSQEALAGRTDTQYF

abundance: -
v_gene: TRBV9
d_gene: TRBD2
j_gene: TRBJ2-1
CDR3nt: TGTGCCAGCAGCCTTTGGACTAGCGGCCTACACAATGAGCAGTTCTTC
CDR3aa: CASSLWTSGLHNEQFF

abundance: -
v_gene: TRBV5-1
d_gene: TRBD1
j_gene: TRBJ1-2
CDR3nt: TGCGCCAGCAGCTCTAGATATGGACAGGGCAACTATGGCTACACCTTC
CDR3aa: CASSSRYGQGNYGYTF

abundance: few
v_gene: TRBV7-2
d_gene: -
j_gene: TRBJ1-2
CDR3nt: TGTGCCAGCAGCCCACTCCCAGGGACAAAAAACTATGGCTACACCTTC
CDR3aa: CASSPLPGTKNYGYTF

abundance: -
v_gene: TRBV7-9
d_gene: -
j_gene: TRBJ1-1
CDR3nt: TGTGCCAGCAGGACAGGCAACACTGAAGCTTTCTTT
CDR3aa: CASRTGNTEAFF

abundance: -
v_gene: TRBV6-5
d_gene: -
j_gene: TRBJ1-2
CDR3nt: TGTGCCAGCAGACAGACTAGCTATGGCTACACCTTC
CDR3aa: CASRQTSYGYTF

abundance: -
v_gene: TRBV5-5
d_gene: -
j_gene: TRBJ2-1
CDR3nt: TGTGCCAGCAGAGCGGCGGGGTCTTCCTACAATGAGCAGTTCTTC
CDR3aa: CASRAAGSSYNEQFF

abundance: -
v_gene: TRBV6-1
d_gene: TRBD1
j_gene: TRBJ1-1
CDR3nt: TGTGCCAGCAGGGACAGGGAGAACACTGAAGCTTTCTTT
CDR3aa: CASRDRENTEAFF

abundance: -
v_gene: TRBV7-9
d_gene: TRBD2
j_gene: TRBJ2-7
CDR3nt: TGTGCCAGCAGTCGTATAGCGGGGCGCCCCGACGAGCAGTACTTC
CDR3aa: CASSRIAGRPDEQYF

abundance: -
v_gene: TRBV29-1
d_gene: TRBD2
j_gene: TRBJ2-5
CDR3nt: TGCAGCGCTGAACTAGCGGGGGACCAAGAGACCCAGTACTTC
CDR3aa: CSAELAGDQETQYF

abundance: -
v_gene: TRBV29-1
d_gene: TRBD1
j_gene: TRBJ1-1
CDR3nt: TGCAGCTCCGTCCGGACAGGGGGCACTGAAGCTTTCTTT
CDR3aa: CSSVRTGGTEAFF

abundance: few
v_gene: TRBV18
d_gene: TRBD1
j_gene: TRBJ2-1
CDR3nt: TGTGCCAGCTCACCTGACAGGGACCCCTACAATGAGCAGTTCTTC
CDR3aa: CASSPDRDPYNEQFF

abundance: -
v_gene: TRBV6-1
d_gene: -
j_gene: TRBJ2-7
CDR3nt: TGTGCCAGCAGACTGACTAGAGGCTCCTACGAGCAGTACTTC
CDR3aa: CASRLTRGSYEQYF

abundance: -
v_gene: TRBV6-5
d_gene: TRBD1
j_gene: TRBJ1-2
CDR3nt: TGTGCCAGCAGTTACAGGGGGCGAGATGGCTACACCTTC
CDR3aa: CASSYRGRDGYTF

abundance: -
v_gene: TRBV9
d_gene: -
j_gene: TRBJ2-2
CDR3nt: TGTGCCAGCGGCCAGGGTAGAGGTCCACCGGGGGAGCTGTTTTTT
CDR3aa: CASGQGRGPPGELFF

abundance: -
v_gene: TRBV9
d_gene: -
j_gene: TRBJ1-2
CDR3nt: TGTGCCAGCAGCTCCAACAGGGCTAACTATGGCTACACCTTC
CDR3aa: CASSSNRANYGYTF

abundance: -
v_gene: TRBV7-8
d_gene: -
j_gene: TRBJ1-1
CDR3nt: TGTGCCAGCAGCCCTCTCTACAGGGATGAAGCTTTCTTT
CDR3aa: CASSPLYRDEAFF

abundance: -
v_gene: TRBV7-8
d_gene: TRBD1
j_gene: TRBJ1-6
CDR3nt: TGTGCCAGCAGCAGCCTAGACAGGGCGAATTCACCCCTCCACTTT
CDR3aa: CASSSLDRANSPLHF

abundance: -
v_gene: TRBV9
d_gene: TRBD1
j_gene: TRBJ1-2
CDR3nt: TGTGCCAGCAGCTCTGGGGGAGGGACAGGCTATGGCTACACCTTC
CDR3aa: CASSSGGGTGYGYTF

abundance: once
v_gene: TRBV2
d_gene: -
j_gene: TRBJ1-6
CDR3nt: TGTGCCAGCAGGAGTGGGGGGACCTCCTATAATTCACCCCTCCACTTT
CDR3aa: CASRSGGTSYNSPLHF

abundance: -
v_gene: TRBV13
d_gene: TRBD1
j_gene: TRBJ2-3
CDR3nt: TGTGCCAGCAGCTTGCGGGGACAGGGGGCCCCAGATACGCAGTATTTT
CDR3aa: CASSLRGQGAPDTQYF

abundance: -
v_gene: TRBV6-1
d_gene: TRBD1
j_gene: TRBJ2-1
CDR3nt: TGTGCCAGTCGGAGGACAGGGGTTGGTGAGCAGTTCTTC
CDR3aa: CASRRTGVGEQFF

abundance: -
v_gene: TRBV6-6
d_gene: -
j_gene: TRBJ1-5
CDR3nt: TGTGCCAGCGGATTAGGGGAGGGGGGTCGGCCCCAGCATTTT
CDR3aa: CASGLGEGGRPQHF

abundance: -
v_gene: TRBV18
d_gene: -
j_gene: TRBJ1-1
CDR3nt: TGTGCCAGCTCACCGGGTTCGGGGAACACTGAAGCTTTCTTT
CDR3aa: CASSPGSGNTEAFF

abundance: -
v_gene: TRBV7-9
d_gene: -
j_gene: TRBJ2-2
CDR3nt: TGTGCCAGCAGCTTAGCGCAGGGGCTGACACCCGGGGAGCTGTTTTTT
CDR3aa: CASSLAQGLTPGELFF

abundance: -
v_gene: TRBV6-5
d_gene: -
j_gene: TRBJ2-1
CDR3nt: TGTGCCAGCAGTTCAGGGAATGTAGATGAGCAGTTCTTC
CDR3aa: CASSSGNVDEQFF

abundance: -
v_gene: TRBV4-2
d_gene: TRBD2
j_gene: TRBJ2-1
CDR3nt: TGTGCCAGCAGCCCGGGAGGAACCCTCTACAATGAGCAGTTCTTC
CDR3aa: CASSPGGTLYNEQFF

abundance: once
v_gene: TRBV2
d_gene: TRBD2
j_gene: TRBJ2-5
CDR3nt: TGTGCCAGCGGAGGACTAGCGAATCGAGAGACCCAGTACTTC
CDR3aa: CASGGLANRETQYF

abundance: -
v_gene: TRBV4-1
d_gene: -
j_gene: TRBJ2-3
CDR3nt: TGCGCCAGCAGCCAAGATGGGGGGTCCTTTCCCACAGATACGCAGTATTTT
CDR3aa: CASSQDGGSFPTDTQYF

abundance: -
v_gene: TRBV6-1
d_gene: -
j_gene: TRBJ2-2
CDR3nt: TGTGCCAGCAGTGGTAGTAGCCTGAACACCGGGGAGCTGTTTTTT
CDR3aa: CASSGSSLNTGELFF

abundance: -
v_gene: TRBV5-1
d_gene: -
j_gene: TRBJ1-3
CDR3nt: TGCGCCAGCAGCTTGAGTACGAGCGTCTCTGGAAACACCATATATTTT
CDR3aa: CASSLSTSVSGNTIYF

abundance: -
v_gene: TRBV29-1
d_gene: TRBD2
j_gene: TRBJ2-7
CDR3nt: TGCGGAGCGGGGGGCGAGACCTACGAGCAGTACTTC
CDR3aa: CGAGGETYEQYF

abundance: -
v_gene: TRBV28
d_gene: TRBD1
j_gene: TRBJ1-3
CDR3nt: TGTGCCAGCAGTTGGACAGGGGGGAGACACTCTGGAAACACCATATATTTT
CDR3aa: CASSWTGGRHSGNTIYF

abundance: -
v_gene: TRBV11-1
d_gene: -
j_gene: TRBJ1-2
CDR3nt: TGTGCCAGCACCCACCGGGGGTCCTCTAACTATGGCTACACCTTC
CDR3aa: CASTHRGSSNYGYTF

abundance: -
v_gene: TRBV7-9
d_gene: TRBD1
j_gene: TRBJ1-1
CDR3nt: TGTGCCAGCAGCTTAGGGCAGGGGGCTCTCACTGAAGCTTTCTTT
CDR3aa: CASSLGQGALTEAFF

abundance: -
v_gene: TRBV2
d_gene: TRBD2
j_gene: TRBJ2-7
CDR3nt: TGTGCCAGCATCAAGCGGGGCCGGGACTACGAGCAGTACTTC
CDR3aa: CASIKRGRDYEQYF

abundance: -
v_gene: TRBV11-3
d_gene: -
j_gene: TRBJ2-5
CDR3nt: TGTGCCAGCAGCTTAGTACCAGGGGGGGAGACCCAGTACTTC
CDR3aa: CASSLVPGGETQYF

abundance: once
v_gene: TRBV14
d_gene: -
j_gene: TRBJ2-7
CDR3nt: TGTGCCAGCAGCCAAGAACTAGGGTACGAGCAGTACTTC
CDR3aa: CASSQELGYEQYF

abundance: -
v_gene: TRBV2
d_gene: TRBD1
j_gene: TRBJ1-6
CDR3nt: TGTGCCAGCAGTGACAGGGGGTTTTCCTATAATTCACCCCTCCACTTT
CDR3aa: CASSDRGFSYNSPLHF

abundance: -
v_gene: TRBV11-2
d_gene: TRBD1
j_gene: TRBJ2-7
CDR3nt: TGTGCCACCCAACCAGGGGGCTTAGGGGACGAGCAGTACTTC
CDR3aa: CATQPGGLGDEQYF

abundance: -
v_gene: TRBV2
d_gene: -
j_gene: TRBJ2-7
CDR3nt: TGTGCCAGCAGCCGCCAGGGGTACGAGCAGTACTTC
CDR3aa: CASSRQGYEQYF

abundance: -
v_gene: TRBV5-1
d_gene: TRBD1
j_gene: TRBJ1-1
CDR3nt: TGCGCCAGCCTGCCCTCGACAGGGAGCCCTGAAGCTTTCTTT
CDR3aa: CASLPSTGSPEAFF

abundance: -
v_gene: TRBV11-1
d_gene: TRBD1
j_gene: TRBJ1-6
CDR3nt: TGTGCCAGCAGCGCCTACAGGGGTCAGAATTCACCCCTCCACTTT
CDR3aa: CASSAYRGQNSPLHF